The 10 T cell receptor beta chains below all came from one sample that was sequenced in a study of cytomegalovirus exposure and HLA in healthy donors. PCR involved 60 Vbeta and 13 Jbeta primers. This table comes from immunoSEQ multiplex PCR, and its TCRdb copy is limited to in-frame clones, with some not included. The repertoire holds 60,000 to 100,000 clones, around 79% seen once, with around 6% in the top ten. Sequencing was carried out using PBMCs. The receptors here all came from a male donor in good health and CMV-seropositive.

V gene TRBV6-4 combines with J gene TRBJ2-1, with 8 bases fitting TRBD2. Trimming removed 3 bases from V and 6 bases from J; junction bases left unmatched: 13. Germline V gene sequence: CDR1 MRHNA, CDR2 SNTAGT. The CDR3 length is 17 residues. The CDR3 nucleotides are TGTGCCAGCAGTGAATTCGCGGGGGGACTAGAACTCAATGAGCAGTTCTTC. It specifies CASSEFAGGLELNEQFF.

The V call is TRBV29-1, the J call TRBJ1-4; 9 bases map to TRBD1. CDR1 and CDR2 from the germline V gene are SQVTM and ANQGSEA. Trimming cost V 6 bases and J 4 bases; bases outside gene matches: 3. The CDR3 consists of 13 residues. The CDR3 sequence: CSVAGQGNEKLFF. For the CDR3, the DNA is TGCAGCGTCGCGGGACAGGGTAATGAAAAACTGTTTTTT.

Turning to this clone: A much larger clone sits a single nucleotide away, making a read error possible. V is TRBV7-6 and J is TRBJ1-1; D gene ambiguous. The CDR3 runs to 13 residues. The germline gives CDR1 SGHVS, CDR2 FNYEAQ. The ends were cut back, 3 bases at V and 1 base at J, with 6 bases in the middle. The CDR3 DNA is TGTGCCAGCAGCTTTGACACGAACACTGAAGCTTTCTTT. As protein: CASSFDTNTEAFF.

This clone was recorded a few times. The CDR3 bases are TGTGCCAGCAGCCCGATGGGACTAGCGGGAGAAGAGACCCAGTACTTC. Its protein is CASSPMGLAGEETQYF. The rearrangement links TRBV5-5 to TRBJ2-5; 14 bases are a match to TRBD2. Germline V gene lookup returns CDR1 SGHKS and CDR2 YYEKEE (reference sequence). The V and J ends lost 4 bases and 3 bases, in that order; junction bases with no gene match: 5. This CDR3 spans 16 amino acids. The whole variable domain, remainder taken from reference TRBV5-5 and TRBJ2-5, is DAGVTQSPTHLIKTRGQQVTLRCSPISGHKSVSWYQQVLGQGPQFIFQYYEKEERGRGNFPDRFSARQFPNYSSELNVNALLLGDSALYLCASSPMGLAGEETQYFGPGTRLLVL.

J is TRBJ2-1 and V is TRBV9; possibly TRBD2 for D (6 bases). Germline CDR1 reads SGDLS; CDR2 reads YYNGEE. Trimming shortened V by 4 bases and J by 8 bases, and 28 bases separated the two germline ends. The CDR3 totals 18 residues. CDR3 nucleotide sequence: TGTGCCAGCAGCCCATCCTATTGGGCCGGGAGTTCCTCCCATGAGCAGTTCTTC. It translates to CASSPSYWAGSSSHEQFF.

The gene calls are TRBV19 and TRBJ2-3, with D unresolved. CDR3 length equals 14 residues. The germline V gene has CDR1 LNHDA and CDR2 SQIVND (reference sequence). V was cut by 4 bases and J by 6 bases, with 14 bases left in between. The CDR3 reads CASSSEEPSDTQYF. The CDR3 DNA sequence: TGTGCCAGTAGTAGTGAGGAGCCGTCGGATACGCAGTATTTT.

This clone was recorded a few times. The chain recombines TRBV5-4 with TRBJ2-1; D remains ambiguous. The germline V gene encodes CDR1 SGHNT and CDR2 YYREEE (reference sequence). The CDR3 length is 12 residues. The V end was cut by 1 base, the J end by 6 bases, with 5 bases between. The CDR3 protein is CASSLPLNEQFF. DNA of the CDR3: TGTGCCAGCAGCTTGCCCCTCAATGAGCAGTTCTTC.

CDR3 residues: CASSFSGTPYNEQFF. Written as DNA, the CDR3 is TGTGCCAGCAGTTTTAGCGGGACCCCCTACAATGAGCAGTTCTTC. The V gene is TRBV27, the J gene TRBJ2-1; TRBD2 agrees at 8 bases. The CDR3 extends over 15 amino acids. V lost 3 bases and J lost 2; bases outside the gene matches: 3. From germline, CDR1 is MNHEY and CDR2 SMNVEV (reference sequence).

The V gene is TRBV7-9, the J gene TRBJ2-5; D is uncertain. Per the germline V gene, CDR1 is SEHNR and CDR2 is FQNEAQ (reference sequence). The CDR3 contains 17 residues. Trimming stripped 5 bases from V and 5 bases from J, with 24 bases between. This chain's CDR3 is CASSPAVILAFGETQYF. The DNA for the CDR3 is TGTGCCAGCAGCCCCGCAGTTATTTTGGCTTTCGGGGAGACCCAGTACTTC.

The chain carries TRBV4-2 and TRBJ1-2; D is undetermined. Per germline, CDR1 LGHNA and CDR2 YNFKEQ. The CDR3 length is 16 residues. The V end was cut by 0 bases, the J end by 1 base, with 12 bases between. The CDR3 sequence is CASSQDPAGLNYGYTF. CDR3 bases: TGTGCCAGCAGCCAAGATCCCGCAGGACTTAACTATGGCTACACCTTC.